These T cell receptor beta chains were read from a single sample in a study of blood T cell repertoires in COVID-19. The data were produced by immunoSEQ multiplex PCR, yet TCRdb's version contains in-frame clones alone and is incomplete. Here the sample spans approximately 55,000 clones, approximately 90% being singletons. The sequencing input was peripheral blood. Every receptor here comes from a middle-aged man with acute or convalescent COVID-19. CDR3s include the opening cysteine and the closing phenylalanine or tryptophan.

V: TRBV5-4; J: TRBJ2-1; CDR3: CASSFDQRGAIRQFF
V: TRBV12-2; J: TRBJ2-1; CDR3: CASRDQTSGRGDEQFF
V: TRBV5-1; J: TRBJ2-7; CDR3: CASSLVGQGIWSEQYF
V: TRBV25-1; J: TRBJ2-7; CDR3: CASSKDSYEQYF
V: TRBV6-5; J: TRBJ1-5; CDR3: CASTPDRGGNQPQHF
V: TRBV10-3; J: TRBJ1-3; CDR3: CAISSGDSPSGNTIYF
V: TRBV11-1; J: TRBJ2-3; CDR3: CASSYKPQGWDTQYF
V: TRBV6-5; J: TRBJ2-3; CDR3: CASSYSWGQGMDTQYF
V: TRBV3-1/TRBV3-2; J: TRBJ2-3; CDR3: CASSHPHPTGLSTTDTQYF
V: TRBV19; J: TRBJ1-1; CDR3: CASSIPHGTGARRTEAFF
V: TRBV19; J: TRBJ2-1; CDR3: CASSVLWSSYNEQFF
V: TRBV29-1; J: TRBJ2-1; CDR3: CSVGDSAYERRLF
V: TRBV7-6; J: TRBJ2-4; CDR3: CASSLETSGSWRDKNIQYF
V: TRBV6-4; J: TRBJ1-1; CDR3: CASSEVPQGRVLNTEAFF
V: TRBV24-1; J: TRBJ2-1; CDR3: CATSEGLGTGEQFF
V: TRBV4-2; J: TRBJ2-1; CDR3: CASSQEASGYYNEQFF
V: TRBV4-2; J: TRBJ1-6; CDR3: CASSREEGNSPLHF
V: TRBV29-1; J: TRBJ1-4; CDR3: CSAAGGGKLFF
V: TRBV5-1; J: TRBJ2-1; CDR3: CASSFGTSGVNEQFF
V: TRBV5-6; J: TRBJ2-7; CDR3: CASSALGGSAYEQYF
V: TRBV7-2; J: TRBJ1-1; CDR3: CASSLRTATEAFF
V: TRBV11-2; J: TRBJ2-5; CDR3: CASGRSSGSGKTQYF
V: TRBV5-1; J: TRBJ2-7; CDR3: CASSLAYLRTGWRYEQYF
V: TRBV6-5; J: TRBJ2-7; CDR3: CASSYSFNRAYEQYF
V: TRBV25-1; J: TRBJ2-1; CDR3: CASSDISSYHNEQFF
V: TRBV5-1; J: TRBJ2-5; CDR3: CASSLAGETQYF
V: TRBV14; J: TRBJ1-1; CDR3: CASSLDSGVMNTEAFF
V: TRBV5-1; J: TRBJ2-1; CDR3: CASSANSGTSNHNEQFF
V: TRBV5-4; J: TRBJ2-5; CDR3: CASSLSPQETQYF
V: TRBV4-2; J: TRBJ2-1; CDR3: CASSQELGRDSYNEQFF
V: TRBV18; J: TRBJ1-1; CDR3: CASSPTRSENAEAFF
V: TRBV10-3; J: TRBJ2-3; CDR3: CAISESRTSGSTDTQYF
V: TRBV30; J: TRBJ2-2; CDR3: CAWSVGLAGVTGELFF